Shown below are 17 T cell receptor beta chains from a single sample sequenced in a study of T cells in Graves' hyperthyroidism and ophthalmopathy. Template material for amplifying TCR beta CDR3 regions consisted of RNA transcripts. The HTBI primer set served for first-round RT-PCR of the TCR CDR3. TCRdb fed the multiplex PCR reads into MiXCR, producing one record per CDR3 protein. Of fewer than 650,000 distinct CDR3 sequences in the sample, about 15% were seen once. The source material was blood. These receptors were collected from a woman between 40 and 50 years old with Graves' ophthalmopathy.

This clonotype was detected many times. The chain links TRBV12-3 or TRBV12-4 to TRBJ2-2, with D perhaps TRBD1 or TRBD2 (6 bases each). CDR3 size: 16 residues. V was cut by 1 base and J by 3 bases, with 12 bases left in between. CDR3 nucleotide sequence: TGTGCCAGCAGTTTAGTTCGGAGGGGGTACACCGGGGAGCTGTTTTTT. This encodes CASSLVRRGYTGELFF.

The chain employs TRBV6-5 and TRBJ1-5; D possibly corresponds to TRBD1 (5 bases). CDR1 is MNHEY, CDR2 SVGAGI, per germline. The length of the CDR3 is 15 residues. The germline V and J ends were trimmed by 2 bases and 5 bases, with 13 bases remaining between them. This CDR3 reads CASSYGDWGDQPQHF. The CDR3, as DNA: TGTGCCAGCAGTTACGGGGACTGGGGCGATCAGCCCCAGCATTTT.

This clonotype occurred many times. The V gene is TRBV20-1, the J gene TRBJ2-4, with a tentative D call TRBD1 (5 bases). CDR1 is DFQATT, CDR2 SNEGSKA, per germline (reference sequence). This CDR3 is 11 amino acids long. Trimming removed 6 bases from V and 9 bases from J, with 12 bases in between. CDR3 sequence (DNA): TGCAGTGCGAGAACAGGAGCCATTCAGTACTTC. Protein sequence: CSARTGAIQYF.

On this clonotype itself: Mismatch with germline at one junction end may stem from a read error. The CDR3 DNA sequence: TGTGCCAGCAGCTTAGGGAGCTCTGGAAACACCACATATTTT. This codes for CASSLGSSGNTTYF. The chain recombines TRBV11-2 with TRBJ1-3; no clear D. This CDR3 comprises 14 residues. The germline gives CDR1 SGHAT, CDR2 FQNNGV.

Regarding this clonotype: A much larger clone differs from this one at a single base, so this may be a read error. This chain uses TRBV29-1 with TRBJ2-5; the D gene is possibly TRBD1 (6 bases). Per the germline V gene, CDR1 is SQVTM and CDR2 is ANQGSEA. This CDR3 has 13 residues. V lost 2 bases and J lost 0, with 7 bases in between. The CDR3 sequence: CSVERQDQETQYF. DNA of the CDR3: TGCAGCGTTGAACGACAGGACCAAGAGACCCAGTACTTC.

This clonotype was observed many times. The chain has TRBV30 and TRBJ1-1; D is unclear. The V end lost 0 bases, the J end lost 0 bases, and 5 bases lay between the germline ends. Germline V lookup: CDR1 GTSNPN, CDR2 SVGIG (reference sequence). The CDR3 length is 13 residues. CDR3: CAWSVLMNTEAFF. DNA of the CDR3: TGTGCCTGGAGTGTTCTGATGAACACTGAAGCTTTCTTT.

CDR3 nucleotides: TGCAGCGTGGGAATAGCGGTGATACAAGAGACCCAGTACTTC. Translation: CSVGIAVIQETQYF. This chain uses TRBV29-1 with TRBJ2-5; D is possibly TRBD2 (6 bases). CDR3 length equals 14 residues. V shed 6 bases and J shed 2 bases, with 16 bases lying between them. In germline, CDR1 is SQVTM, CDR2 ANQGSEA.

This clonotype was seen more than once but under ten times. The DNA of the CDR3 is TGCGCCAGCAGCCACCGACAGGGGGGGTACTCCTACGAGCAGTACTTC. This gives the protein CASSHRQGGYSYEQYF. The chain couples TRBV4-3 to TRBJ2-7; 9 nucleotides align to TRBD1. This CDR3 is 16 amino acids long. Germline V gene sequence: CDR1 LGHNA, CDR2 YSLEER. The V segment lost 3 bases and the J segment 0 bases; nucleotides outside the gene matches: 6.

This clonotype was found many times. The rearrangement links TRBV28 to TRBJ2-5, with D tentatively TRBD1 or TRBD2 (5 bases each). V was pared by 6 bases and J by 5 bases, with 16 bases between. This CDR3 comprises 14 residues. The germline gives CDR1 MDHEN, CDR2 SYDVKM. The chain's CDR3 is CASSLGTPEETQYF. DNA for the CDR3: TGTGCCAGCAGCCTCGGGACCCCAGAGGAGACCCAGTACTTC. The whole variable domain, remainder taken from reference TRBV28 and TRBJ2-5, is DVKVTQSSRYLVKRTGEKVFLECVQDMDHENMFWYRQDPGLGLRLIYFSYDVKMKEKGDIPEGYSVSREKKERFSLILESASTNQTSMYLCASSLGTPEETQYFGPGTRLLVL.

This clonotype was counted at least ten times. This chain links TRBV19 with TRBJ2-7, with D possibly TRBD1 on 6 matching bases. The CDR3 contains 14 residues. V was cut by 5 bases and J by 0 bases, with 11 bases left in between. Germline V gene lookup returns CDR1 LNHDA and CDR2 SQIVND (reference sequence). This CDR3 reads CASSGQGPSYEQYF. CDR3 nucleotides: TGTGCCAGTAGTGGGCAGGGGCCCTCCTACGAGCAGTACTTC.

The chain combines TRBV5-6 with TRBJ2-7, with D uncertain. CDR3 size: 15 residues. Germline V gene sequence: CDR1 SGHDT, CDR2 YYEEEE. The ends were cut back, 3 bases at V and 3 bases at J, with 16 bases in the middle. CDR3 coding DNA: TGTGCCAGCAGCTATGGACCGGGTCAGAACTACGAGCAGTACTTC. Protein sequence: CASSYGPGQNYEQYF.

Many counts were recorded for this clonotype. The CDR3 here is CASSIPGRNTEAFF. CDR3 coding DNA: TGTGCCAGCAGCATCCCGGGACGGAACACTGAAGCTTTCTTT. This chain connects TRBV2 to TRBJ1-1; maybe TRBD1 (5 bases). Germline assignment: CDR1 SNHLY and CDR2 FYNNEI. Trimming shortened V by 6 bases and J by 1 base, and 12 bases separated the two germline ends. The CDR3 has 14 amino acids.

As regards this clonotype: One base away lies a much larger clone, so this may be a sequencing read error. The CDR3 is CSVLARGTSEQYF. CDR3 nucleotide sequence: TGCAGTGTCCTCGCCAGGGGCACCTCCGAGCAGTACTTC. V is TRBV20-1 and J is TRBJ2-7, with D possibly matching TRBD1 (6 bases). Germline lookup yields CDR1 DFQATT and CDR2 SNEGSKA (reference sequence). The CDR3 loop spans 13 amino acids. Trimming cost V 7 bases and J 6 bases, with 19 bases left between them.

This clonotype was picked up many times. V usage is TRBV7-9 and J usage is TRBJ2-5; TRBD2 agrees at 8 bases. This CDR3 is 15 amino acids long. Trimming removed 4 bases from V and 1 base from J; junction bases left unmatched: 5. CDR1 is SEHNR and CDR2 is FQNEAQ in the germline V gene (reference sequence). CDR3 DNA: TGTGCCAGCAGCTCCGGAGGACTAGCCCAAGAGACCCAGTACTTC. It yields the protein CASSSGGLAQETQYF.

As to this clonotype: The junction differs from germline at one of its ends, possibly a read error. The CDR3 here is CASSLPPGGPYGSTF. The CDR3 region has the DNA TGTGCCAGCAGCTTACCCCCAGGGGGCCCCTATGGCTCCACCTTC. The chain is built from TRBV7-8 and TRBJ1-2; 8 positions match TRBD1. Germline values: CDR1 SGHVS, CDR2 FQNEAQ. The CDR3 spans 15 residues. The whole variable domain, remainder taken from reference TRBV7-8 and TRBJ1-2, is GAGVSQSPRYKVAKRGQDVALRCDPISGHVSLFWYQQALGQGPEFLTYFQNEAQLDKSGLPSDRFFAERPEGSVSTLKIQRTQQEDSAVYLCASSLPPGGPYGSTFGSGTRLTVV.

The gene calls are TRBV12-3 or TRBV12-4 and TRBJ2-5, with D perhaps matching TRBD2 (6 bases). This CDR3 region has 14 residues. V shed 6 bases and J shed 3 bases, with 14 bases lying between them. The CDR3 sequence: CASRIGGTEETQYF. The CDR3 bases are TGTGCCAGCAGAATTGGGGGGACCGAAGAGACCCAGTACTTC.

This clonotype was counted many times. CDR3 region: CASRPKTGTGRGEQYF. Here the CDR3 DNA reads TGTGCCAGCAGGCCCAAAACCGGGACAGGGCGTGGCGAGCAGTACTTC. The chain has TRBV2 and TRBJ2-7; 9 bases match TRBD1. J lost 6 bases, V lost 6 bases, and 15 bases had no gene match. This CDR3 spans 16 amino acids. From germline, CDR1 is SNHLY and CDR2 FYNNEI.